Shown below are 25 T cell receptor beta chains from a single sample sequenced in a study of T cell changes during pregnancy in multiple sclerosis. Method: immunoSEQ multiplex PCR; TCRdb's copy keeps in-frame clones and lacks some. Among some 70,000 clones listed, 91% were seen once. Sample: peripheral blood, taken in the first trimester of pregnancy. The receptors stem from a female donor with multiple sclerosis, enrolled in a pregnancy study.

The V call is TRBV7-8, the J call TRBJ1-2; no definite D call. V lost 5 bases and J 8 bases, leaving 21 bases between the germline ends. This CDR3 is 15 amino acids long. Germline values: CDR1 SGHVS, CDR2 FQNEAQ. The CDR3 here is CASSLLIGVPQGYTF. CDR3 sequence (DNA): TGTGCCAGCAGCCTACTAATCGGGGTTCCTCAGGGCTACACCTTC.

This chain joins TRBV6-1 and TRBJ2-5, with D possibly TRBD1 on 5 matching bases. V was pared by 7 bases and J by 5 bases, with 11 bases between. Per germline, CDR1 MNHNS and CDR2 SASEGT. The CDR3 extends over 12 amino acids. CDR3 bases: TGTGCCAGCAAACAGGTGGGGGAGACCCAGTACTTC. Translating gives CASKQVGETQYF.

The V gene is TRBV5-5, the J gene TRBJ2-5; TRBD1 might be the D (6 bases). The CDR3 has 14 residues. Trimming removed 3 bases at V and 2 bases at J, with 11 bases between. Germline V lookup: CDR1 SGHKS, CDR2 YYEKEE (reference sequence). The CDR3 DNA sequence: TGTGCCAGCAGCTCCGGGACATCTCAAGAGACCCAGTACTTC. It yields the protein CASSSGTSQETQYF.

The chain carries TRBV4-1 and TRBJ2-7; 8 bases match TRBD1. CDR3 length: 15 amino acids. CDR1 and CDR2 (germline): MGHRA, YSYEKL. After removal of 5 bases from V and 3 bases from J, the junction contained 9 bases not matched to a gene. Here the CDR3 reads CASSFQTGGLYEQYF. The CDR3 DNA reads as TGCGCCAGCAGCTTTCAAACAGGGGGGCTCTACGAGCAGTACTTC.

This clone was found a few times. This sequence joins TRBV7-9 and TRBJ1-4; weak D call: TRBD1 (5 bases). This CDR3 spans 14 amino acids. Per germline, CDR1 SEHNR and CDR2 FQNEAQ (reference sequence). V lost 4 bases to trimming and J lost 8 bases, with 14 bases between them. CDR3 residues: CASSSARAGEKLFF. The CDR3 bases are TGTGCCAGCAGCTCAGCCAGGGCTGGCGAAAAACTGTTTTTT.

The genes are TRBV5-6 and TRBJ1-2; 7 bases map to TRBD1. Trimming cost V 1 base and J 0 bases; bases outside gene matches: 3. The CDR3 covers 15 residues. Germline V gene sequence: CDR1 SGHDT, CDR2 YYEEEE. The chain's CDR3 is CASSLTGEANYGYTF. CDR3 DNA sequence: TGTGCCAGCAGCTTGACAGGGGAAGCTAACTATGGCTACACCTTC.

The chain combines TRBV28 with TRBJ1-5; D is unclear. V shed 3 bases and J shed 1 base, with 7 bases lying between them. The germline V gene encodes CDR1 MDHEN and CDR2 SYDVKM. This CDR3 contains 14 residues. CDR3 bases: TGTGCCAGCAGTTTTCAGGCCAGCAATCAGCCCCAGCATTTT. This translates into CASSFQASNQPQHF.

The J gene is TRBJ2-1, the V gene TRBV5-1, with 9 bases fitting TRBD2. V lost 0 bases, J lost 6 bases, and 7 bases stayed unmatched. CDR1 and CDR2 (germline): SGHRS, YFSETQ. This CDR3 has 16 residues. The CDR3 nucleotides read TGCGCCAGCAGCTTGGCATCCGGGACTAGCATCAATGAGCAGTTCTTC. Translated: CASSLASGTSINEQFF. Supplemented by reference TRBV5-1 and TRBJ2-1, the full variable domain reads KAGVTQTPRYLIKTRGQQVTLSCSPISGHRSVSWYQQTPGQGLQFLFEYFSETQRNKGNFPGRFSGRQFSNSRSEMNVSTLELGDSALYLCASSLASGTSINEQFFGPGTRLTVL.

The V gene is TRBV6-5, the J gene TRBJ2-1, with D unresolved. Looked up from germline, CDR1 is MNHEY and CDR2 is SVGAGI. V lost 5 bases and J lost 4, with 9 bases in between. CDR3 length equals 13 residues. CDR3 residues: CASSIAEYNEQFF. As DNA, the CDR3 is TGTGCCAGCAGTATAGCAGAGTACAATGAGCAGTTCTTC.

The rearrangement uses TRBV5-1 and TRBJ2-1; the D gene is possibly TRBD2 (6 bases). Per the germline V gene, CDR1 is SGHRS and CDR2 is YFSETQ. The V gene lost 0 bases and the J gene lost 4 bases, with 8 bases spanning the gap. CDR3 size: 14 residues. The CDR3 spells CASSLDLAYNEQFF. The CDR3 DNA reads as TGCGCCAGCAGCTTGGATCTAGCGTACAATGAGCAGTTCTTC. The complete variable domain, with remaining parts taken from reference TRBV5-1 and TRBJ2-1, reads KAGVTQTPRYLIKTRGQQVTLSCSPISGHRSVSWYQQTPGQGLQFLFEYFSETQRNKGNFPGRFSGRQFSNSRSEMNVSTLELGDSALYLCASSLDLAYNEQFFGPGTRLTVL.

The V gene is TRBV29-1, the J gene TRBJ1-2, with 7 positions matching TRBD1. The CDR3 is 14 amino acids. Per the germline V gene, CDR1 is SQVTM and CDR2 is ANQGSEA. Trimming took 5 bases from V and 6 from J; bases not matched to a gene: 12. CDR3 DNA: TGCAGCGTTCGCGAGGCCGAGGGGGCTAATGGCTACACCTTC. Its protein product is CSVREAEGANGYTF.

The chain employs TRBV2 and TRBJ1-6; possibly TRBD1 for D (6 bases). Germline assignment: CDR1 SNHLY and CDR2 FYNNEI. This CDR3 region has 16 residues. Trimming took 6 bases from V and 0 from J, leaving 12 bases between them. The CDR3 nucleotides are TGTGCCAGCAGCCACAGGGCCCGCTCCTATAATTCACCCCTCCACTTT. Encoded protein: CASSHRARSYNSPLHF.

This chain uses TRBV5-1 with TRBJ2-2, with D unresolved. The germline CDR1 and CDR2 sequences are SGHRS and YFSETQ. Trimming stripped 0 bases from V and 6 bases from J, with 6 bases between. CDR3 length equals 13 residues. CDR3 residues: CASSLVDPGELFF. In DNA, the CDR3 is TGCGCCAGCAGCTTGGTAGATCCCGGGGAGCTGTTTTTT.

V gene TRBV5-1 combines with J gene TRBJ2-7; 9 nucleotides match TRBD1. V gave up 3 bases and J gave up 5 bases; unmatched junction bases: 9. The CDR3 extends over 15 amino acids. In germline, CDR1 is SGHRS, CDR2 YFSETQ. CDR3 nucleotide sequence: TGCGCCAGCAGCTGGAGGGGGGACAGGGTCGACGAGCAGTACTTC. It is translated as CASSWRGDRVDEQYF.

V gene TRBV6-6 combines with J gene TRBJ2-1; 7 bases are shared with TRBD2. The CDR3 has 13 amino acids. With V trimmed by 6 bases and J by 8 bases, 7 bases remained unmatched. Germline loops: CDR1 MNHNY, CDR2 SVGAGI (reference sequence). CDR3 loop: CASRWRERHEQFF. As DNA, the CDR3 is TGTGCCAGCAGATGGCGGGAGAGGCATGAGCAGTTCTTC.

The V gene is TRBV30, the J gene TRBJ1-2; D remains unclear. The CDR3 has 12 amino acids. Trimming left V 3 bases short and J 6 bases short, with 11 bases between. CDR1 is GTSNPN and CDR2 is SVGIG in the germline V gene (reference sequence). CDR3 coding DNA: TGTGCCTGGAGGGGCCTGCACCATGGCTACACCTTC. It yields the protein CAWRGLHHGYTF. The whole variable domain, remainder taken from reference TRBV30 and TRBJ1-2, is SQTIHQWPATLVQPVGSPLSLECTVEGTSNPNLYWYRQAAGRGLQLLFYSVGIGQISSEVPQNLSASRPQDRQFILSSKKLLLSDSGFYLCAWRGLHHGYTFGSGTRLTVV.

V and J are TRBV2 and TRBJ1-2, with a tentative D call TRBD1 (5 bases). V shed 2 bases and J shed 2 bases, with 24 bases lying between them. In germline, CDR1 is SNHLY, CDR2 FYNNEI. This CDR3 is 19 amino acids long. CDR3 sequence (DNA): TGTGCCAGCAGTGAAAACAGTGCGATGAGGGAGGGGAGGAACTATGGCTACACCTTC. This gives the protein CASSENSAMREGRNYGYTF.

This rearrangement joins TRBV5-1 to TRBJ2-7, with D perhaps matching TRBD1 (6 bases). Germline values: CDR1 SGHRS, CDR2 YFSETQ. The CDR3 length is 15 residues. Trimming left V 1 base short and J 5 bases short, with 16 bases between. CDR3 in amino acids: CASSLLTGATHEQYF. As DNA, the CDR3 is TGCGCCAGCAGCTTGTTGACAGGCGCGACCCACGAGCAGTACTTC.

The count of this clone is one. CDR3 protein: CASSTRGQGTNEQYF. CDR3 DNA: TGTGCCAGCAGCACTAGGGGACAGGGGACTAACGAGCAGTACTTC. This chain uses TRBV7-3 with TRBJ2-7; TRBD1 agrees at 10 bases. CDR1 and CDR2 from the germline V gene are SGHTA and FQGTGA. This CDR3 has 15 amino acids. Trimming removed 5 bases from V and 5 bases from J; junction bases left unmatched: 9.

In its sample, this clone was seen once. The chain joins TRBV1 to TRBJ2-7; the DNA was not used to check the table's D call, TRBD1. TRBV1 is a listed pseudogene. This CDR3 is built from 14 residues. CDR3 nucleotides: TGCACCAGCAGCCAAGTGGACAGGGACTACGAGCAGTACTTC. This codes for CTSSQVDRDYEQYF.

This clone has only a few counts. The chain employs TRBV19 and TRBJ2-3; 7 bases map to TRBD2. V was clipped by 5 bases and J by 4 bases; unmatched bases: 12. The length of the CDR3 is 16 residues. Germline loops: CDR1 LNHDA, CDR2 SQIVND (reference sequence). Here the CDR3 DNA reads TGTGCCAGTAGTGCCAGGACTAGTGTAGGGGCAGATACGCAGTATTTT. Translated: CASSARTSVGADTQYF.

CDR3 coding DNA: TGTGCCTGGAGTGGACAGTTCATGAACACTGAAGCTTTCTTT. Protein product: CAWSGQFMNTEAFF. The V gene is TRBV30, the J gene TRBJ1-1, with a tentative D call TRBD1 (5 bases). From germline, CDR1 is GTSNPN and CDR2 SVGIG (reference sequence). CDR3 length: 14 residues. V was clipped by 1 base and J by 0 bases, with 9 bases between them.

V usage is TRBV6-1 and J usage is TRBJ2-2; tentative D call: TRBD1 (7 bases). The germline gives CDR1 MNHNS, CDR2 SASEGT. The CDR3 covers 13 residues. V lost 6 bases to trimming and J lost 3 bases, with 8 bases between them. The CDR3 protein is CASSRGDTGELFF. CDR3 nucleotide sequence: TGTGCCAGCAGCAGGGGGGACACCGGGGAGCTGTTTTTT.

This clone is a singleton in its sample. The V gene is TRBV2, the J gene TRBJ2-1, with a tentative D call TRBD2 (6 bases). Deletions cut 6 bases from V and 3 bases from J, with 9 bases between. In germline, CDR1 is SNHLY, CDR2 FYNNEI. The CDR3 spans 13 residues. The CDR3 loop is CASSGGFYNEQFF. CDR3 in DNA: TGTGCCAGCAGCGGGGGTTTCTACAATGAGCAGTTCTTC.

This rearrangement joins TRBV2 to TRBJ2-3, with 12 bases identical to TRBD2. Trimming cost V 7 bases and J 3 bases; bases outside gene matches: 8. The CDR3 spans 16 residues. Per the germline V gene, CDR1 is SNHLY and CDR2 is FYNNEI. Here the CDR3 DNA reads TGTGCCAGCACCCTCACTAGCGGGAGGTTAACAGATACGCAGTATTTT. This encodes CASTLTSGRLTDTQYF.